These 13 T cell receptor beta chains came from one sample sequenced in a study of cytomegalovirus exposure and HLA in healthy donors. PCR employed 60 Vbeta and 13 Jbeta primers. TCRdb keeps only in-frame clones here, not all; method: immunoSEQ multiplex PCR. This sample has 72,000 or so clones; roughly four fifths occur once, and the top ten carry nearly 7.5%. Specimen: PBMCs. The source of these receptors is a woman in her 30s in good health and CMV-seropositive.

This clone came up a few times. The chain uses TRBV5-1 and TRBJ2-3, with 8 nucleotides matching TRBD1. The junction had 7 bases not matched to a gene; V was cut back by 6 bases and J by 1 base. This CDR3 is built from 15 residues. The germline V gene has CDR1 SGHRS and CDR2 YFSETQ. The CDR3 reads CASTRTGQRTDTQYF. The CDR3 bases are TGCGCCAGCACCCGGACAGGGCAACGCACAGATACGCAGTATTTT.

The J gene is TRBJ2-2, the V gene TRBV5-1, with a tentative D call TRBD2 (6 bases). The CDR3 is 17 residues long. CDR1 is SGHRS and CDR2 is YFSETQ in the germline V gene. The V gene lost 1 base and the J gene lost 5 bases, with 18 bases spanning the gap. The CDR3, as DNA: TGCGCCAGCAGCTTGAAAGGGTCCGGCGGGGAAACCGGGGAGCTGTTTTTT. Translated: CASSLKGSGGETGELFF.

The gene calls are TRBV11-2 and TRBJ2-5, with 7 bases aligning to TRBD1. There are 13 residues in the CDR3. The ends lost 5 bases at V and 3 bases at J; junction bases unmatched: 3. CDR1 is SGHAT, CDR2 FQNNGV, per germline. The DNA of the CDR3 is TGTGCCAGCAGCCTGACAGGGAAAGAGACCCAGTACTTC. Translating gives CASSLTGKETQYF.

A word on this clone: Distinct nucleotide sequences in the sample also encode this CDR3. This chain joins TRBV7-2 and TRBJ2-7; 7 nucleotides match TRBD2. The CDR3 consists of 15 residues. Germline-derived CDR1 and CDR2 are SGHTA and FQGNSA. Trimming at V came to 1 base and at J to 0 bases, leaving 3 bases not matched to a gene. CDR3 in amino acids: CASSLGASGSYEQYF. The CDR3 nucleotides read TGTGCCAGCAGCTTAGGGGCTAGCGGCTCCTACGAGCAGTACTTC.

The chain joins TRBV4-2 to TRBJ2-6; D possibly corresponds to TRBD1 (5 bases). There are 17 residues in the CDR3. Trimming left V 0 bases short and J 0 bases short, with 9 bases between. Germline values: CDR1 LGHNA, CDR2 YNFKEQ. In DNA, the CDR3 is TGTGCCAGCAGCCAAGAACTAAGGGGCTCTGGGGCCAACGTCCTGACTTTC. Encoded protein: CASSQELRGSGANVLTF.

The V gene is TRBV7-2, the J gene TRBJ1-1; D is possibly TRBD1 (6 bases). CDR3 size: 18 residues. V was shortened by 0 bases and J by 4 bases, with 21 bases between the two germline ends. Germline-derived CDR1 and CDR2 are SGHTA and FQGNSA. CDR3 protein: CASSLARQGRGFFTEAFF. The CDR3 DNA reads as TGTGCCAGCAGCTTAGCAAGGCAGGGGCGAGGATTTTTCACTGAAGCTTTCTTT.

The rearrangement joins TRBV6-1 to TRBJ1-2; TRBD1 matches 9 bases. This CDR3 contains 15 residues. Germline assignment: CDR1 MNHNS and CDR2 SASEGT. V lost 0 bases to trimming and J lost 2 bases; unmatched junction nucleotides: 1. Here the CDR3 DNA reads TGTGCCAGCAGTGAAGCCGGGACAGGGAACTATGGCTACACCTTC. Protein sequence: CASSEAGTGNYGYTF.

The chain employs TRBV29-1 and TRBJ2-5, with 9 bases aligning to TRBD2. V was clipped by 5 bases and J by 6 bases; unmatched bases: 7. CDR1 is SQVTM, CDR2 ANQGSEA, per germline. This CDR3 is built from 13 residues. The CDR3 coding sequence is TGCAGCGTTAGGGCGGGAGGGCCGCAGACCCAGTACTTC. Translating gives CSVRAGGPQTQYF.

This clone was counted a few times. CDR3 DNA: TGTGCCAGTGGACTAGCGGGCACAGATACGCAGTATTTT. This translates into CASGLAGTDTQYF. The chain combines TRBV2 with TRBJ2-3, with 10 bases fitting TRBD2. The CDR3 has 13 residues. Germline CDR1 reads SNHLY; CDR2 reads FYNNEI. V trimming: 9 bases; J trimming: 1 base; junction bases outside the gene matches: 1.

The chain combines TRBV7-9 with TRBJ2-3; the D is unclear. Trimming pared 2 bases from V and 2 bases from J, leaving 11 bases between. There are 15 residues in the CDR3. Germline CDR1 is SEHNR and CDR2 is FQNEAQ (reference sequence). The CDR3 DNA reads TGTGCCAGCAGCTTAAGACTTAGCACCACAGATACGCAGTATTTT. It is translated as CASSLRLSTTDTQYF.

The CDR3 nucleotides are TGTGCCAGCAGTGTCGGGCTAGCGATTTGGGCAGATACGCAGTATTTT. Encoded protein: CASSVGLAIWADTQYF. This chain uses TRBV6-1 with TRBJ2-3; weak D call: TRBD2 (6 bases). The CDR3 length is 16 residues. The ends were cut back, 4 bases at V and 4 bases at J, with 18 bases in the middle. Germline CDR1 and CDR2: MNHNS and SASEGT.

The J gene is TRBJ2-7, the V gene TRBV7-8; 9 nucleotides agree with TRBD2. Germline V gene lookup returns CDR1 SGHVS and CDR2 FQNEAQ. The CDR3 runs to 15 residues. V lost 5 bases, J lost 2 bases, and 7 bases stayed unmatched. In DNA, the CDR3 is TGTGCCAGCAGCCCGTTTGGCGGGAGGGCCTACGAGCAGTACTTC. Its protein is CASSPFGGRAYEQYF.

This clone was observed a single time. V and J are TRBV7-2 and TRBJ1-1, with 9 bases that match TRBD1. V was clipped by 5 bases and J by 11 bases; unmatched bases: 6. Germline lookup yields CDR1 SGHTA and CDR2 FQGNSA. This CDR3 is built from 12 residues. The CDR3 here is CASSPTGGRAFF. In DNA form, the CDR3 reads TGTGCCAGCAGCCCTACAGGGGGCAGGGCTTTCTTT.